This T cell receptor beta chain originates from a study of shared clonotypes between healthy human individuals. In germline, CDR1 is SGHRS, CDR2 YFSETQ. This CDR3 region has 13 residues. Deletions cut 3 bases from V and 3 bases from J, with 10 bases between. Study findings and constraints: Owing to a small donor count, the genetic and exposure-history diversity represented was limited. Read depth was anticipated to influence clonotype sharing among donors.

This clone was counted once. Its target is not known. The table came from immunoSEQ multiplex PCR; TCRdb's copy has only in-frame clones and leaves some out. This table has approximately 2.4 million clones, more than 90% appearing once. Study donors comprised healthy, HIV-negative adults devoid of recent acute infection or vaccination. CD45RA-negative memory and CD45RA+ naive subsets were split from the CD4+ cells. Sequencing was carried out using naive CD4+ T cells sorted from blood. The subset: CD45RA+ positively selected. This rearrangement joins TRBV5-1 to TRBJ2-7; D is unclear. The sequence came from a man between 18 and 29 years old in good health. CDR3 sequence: CASSYDIDYEQYF. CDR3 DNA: TGCGCCAGCAGCTACGACATAGACTACGAGCAGTACTTC.